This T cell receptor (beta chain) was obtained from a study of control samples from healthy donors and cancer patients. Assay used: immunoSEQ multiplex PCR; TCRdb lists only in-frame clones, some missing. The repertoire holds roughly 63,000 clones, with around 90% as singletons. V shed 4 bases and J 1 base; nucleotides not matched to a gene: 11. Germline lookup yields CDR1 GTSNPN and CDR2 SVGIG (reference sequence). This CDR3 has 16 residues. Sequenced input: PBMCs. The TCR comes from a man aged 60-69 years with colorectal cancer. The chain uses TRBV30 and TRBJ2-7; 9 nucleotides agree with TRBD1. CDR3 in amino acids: CAWIPQGQGSSYEQYF. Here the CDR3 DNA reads TGTGCCTGGATTCCCCAGGGACAGGGAAGTTCCTACGAGCAGTACTTC.